This T cell receptor beta chain was identified in a study of monozygotic twins with inflammatory bowel disease. This CDR3 is built from 14 residues. Germline V gene data show CDR1 as LGHNA and CDR2 as YNFKEQ. TCRdb reprocessed the 5' RACE reads, keeping one entry per CDR3 protein, no DNA. This sample's table has about 450,000 distinct CDR3 sequences. This sequence originates from a human donor with ulcerative colitis or Crohn's disease, or a healthy co-twin of an affected twin (not recorded which). Sample: blood. The genes are TRBV4-2 and TRBJ1-1. The CDR3 reads CASSQVGMNTEAFF.